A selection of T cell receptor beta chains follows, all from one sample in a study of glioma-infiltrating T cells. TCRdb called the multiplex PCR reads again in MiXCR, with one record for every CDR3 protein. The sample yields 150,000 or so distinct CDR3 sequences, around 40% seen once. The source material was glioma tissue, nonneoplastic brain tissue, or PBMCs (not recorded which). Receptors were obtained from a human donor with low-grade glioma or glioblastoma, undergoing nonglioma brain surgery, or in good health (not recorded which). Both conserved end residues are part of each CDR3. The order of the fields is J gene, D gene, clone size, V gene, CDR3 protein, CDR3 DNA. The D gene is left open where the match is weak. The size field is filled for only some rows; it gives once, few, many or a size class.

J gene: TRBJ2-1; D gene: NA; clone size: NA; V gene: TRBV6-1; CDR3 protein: CASKPTESSYNEQFF; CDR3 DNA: TGTGCCAGCAAACCGACGGAGAGCTCCTACAATGAGCAGTTCTTC
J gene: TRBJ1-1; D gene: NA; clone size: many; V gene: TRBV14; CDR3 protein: CASSRQTEAFF; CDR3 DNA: TGTGCCAGCAGCCGCCAGACTGAAGCTTTCTTT
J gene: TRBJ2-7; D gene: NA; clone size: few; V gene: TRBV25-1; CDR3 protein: CASSQGYSSYEQYF; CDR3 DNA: TGTGCCAGCAGTCAAGGATATAGCTCCTACGAGCAGTACTTC
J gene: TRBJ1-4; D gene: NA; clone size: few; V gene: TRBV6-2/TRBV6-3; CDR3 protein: CASNEGNEKLFF; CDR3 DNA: TGTGCCAGCAACGAAGGGAATGAAAAACTGTTTTTT
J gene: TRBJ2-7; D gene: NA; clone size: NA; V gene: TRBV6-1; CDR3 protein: CASTHGLAAGDEQYF; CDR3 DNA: TGTGCCAGCACCCACGGGCTAGCGGCAGGGGACGAGCAGTACTTC
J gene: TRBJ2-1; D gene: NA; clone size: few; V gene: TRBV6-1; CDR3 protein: CASSGREKNEQFF; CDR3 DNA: TGTGCCAGCAGTGGCAGGGAAAAAAATGAGCAGTTCTTC
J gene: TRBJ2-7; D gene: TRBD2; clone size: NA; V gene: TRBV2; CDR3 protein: CASSQSAGVSYEQYF; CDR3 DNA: TGTGCCAGCAGTCAATCAGCGGGAGTCTCCTACGAGCAGTACTTC
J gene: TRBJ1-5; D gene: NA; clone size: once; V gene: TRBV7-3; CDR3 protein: CASSPSAGQTQHF; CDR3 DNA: TGTGCCAGCAGCCCTTCTGCAGGGCAGACCCAGCATTTT
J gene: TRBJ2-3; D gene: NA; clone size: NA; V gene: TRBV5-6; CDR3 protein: CASSLGLTGTDTQYF; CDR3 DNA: TGTGCCAGCAGCTTGGGGCTAACGGGCACAGATACGCAGTATTTT
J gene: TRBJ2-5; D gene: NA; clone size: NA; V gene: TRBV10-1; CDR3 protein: CASSESQNFGETQYF; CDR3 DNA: TGCGCCAGCAGTGAAAGCCAAAATTTTGGGGAGACCCAGTACTTC
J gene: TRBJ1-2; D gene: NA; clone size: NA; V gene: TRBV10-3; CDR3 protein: CAIRGDGYGYTF; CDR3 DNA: TGTGCCATCAGAGGGGACGGCTATGGCTACACCTTC
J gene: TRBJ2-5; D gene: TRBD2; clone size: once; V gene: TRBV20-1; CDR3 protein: CSASRPAGPETQYF; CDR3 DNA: TGCAGTGCTAGCAGACCAGCGGGGCCGGAGACCCAGTACTTC
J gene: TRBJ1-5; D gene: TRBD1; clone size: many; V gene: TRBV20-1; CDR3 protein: CSASWTGVNQPQHF; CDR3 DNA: TGCAGTGCTAGTTGGACAGGGGTCAATCAGCCCCAGCATTTT
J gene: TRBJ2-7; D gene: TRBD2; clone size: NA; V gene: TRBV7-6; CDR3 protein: CASSFVREGEQYF; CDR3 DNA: TGTGCCAGCAGCTTCGTCAGGGAGGGGGAGCAGTACTTC
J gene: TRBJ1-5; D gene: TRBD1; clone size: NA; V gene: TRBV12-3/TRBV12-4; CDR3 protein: CASSRDSFNQPQHF; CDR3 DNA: TGTGCCAGCAGTCGGGACAGCTTCAATCAGCCCCAGCATTTT
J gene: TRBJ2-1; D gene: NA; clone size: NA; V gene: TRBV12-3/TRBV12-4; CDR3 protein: CASSLIQGGLNEQFF; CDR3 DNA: TGTGCCAGCAGTTTAATTCAGGGCGGCCTTAATGAGCAGTTCTTC
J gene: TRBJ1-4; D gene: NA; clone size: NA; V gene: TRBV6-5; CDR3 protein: CASSETGVLEKLFF; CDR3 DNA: TGTGCCAGCAGTGAAACAGGTGTACTTGAAAAACTGTTTTTT
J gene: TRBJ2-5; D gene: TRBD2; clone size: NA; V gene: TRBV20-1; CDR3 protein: CSATPVLAGAQETQYF; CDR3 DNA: TGCAGTGCTACCCCCGTACTAGCGGGGGCCCAAGAGACCCAGTACTTC
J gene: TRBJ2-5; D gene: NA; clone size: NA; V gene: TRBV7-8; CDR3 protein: CASSPGTEGTQYF; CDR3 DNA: TGTGCCAGCAGCCCCGGGACCGAGGGGACCCAGTACTTC
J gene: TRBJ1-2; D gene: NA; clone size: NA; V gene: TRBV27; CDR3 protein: CASSFHGGFYGYTF; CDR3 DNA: TGTGCCAGCAGTTTCCACGGCGGTTTCTATGGCTACACCTTC
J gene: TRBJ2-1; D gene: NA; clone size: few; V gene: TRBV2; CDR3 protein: CAKRGGYNEQFF; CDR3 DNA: TGTGCCAAGAGGGGGGGCTACAATGAGCAGTTCTTC
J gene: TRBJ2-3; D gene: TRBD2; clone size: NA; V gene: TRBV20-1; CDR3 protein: CSATWRGETDTQYF; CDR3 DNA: TGCAGTGCTACGTGGCGGGGGGAAACAGATACGCAGTATTTT
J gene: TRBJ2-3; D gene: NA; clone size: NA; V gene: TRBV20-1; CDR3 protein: CSARDEGPDTQYF; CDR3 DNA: TGCAGTGCTAGAGATGAGGGCCCAGATACGCAGTATTTT
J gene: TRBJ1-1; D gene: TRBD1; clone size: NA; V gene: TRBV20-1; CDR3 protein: CSAWGTGRNTEAFF; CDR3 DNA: TGCAGTGCATGGGGGACAGGCCGGAACACTGAAGCTTTCTTT
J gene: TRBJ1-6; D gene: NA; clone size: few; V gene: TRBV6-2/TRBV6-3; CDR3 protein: CASSPRDLSPLHF; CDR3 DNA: TGTGCCAGCAGCCCCCGGGATTTGTCACCCCTCCACTTT
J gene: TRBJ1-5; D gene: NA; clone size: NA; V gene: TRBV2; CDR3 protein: CASSNSGTRNQPQHF; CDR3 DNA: TGTGCCAGCAGCAACAGCGGGACACGGAATCAGCCCCAGCATTTT
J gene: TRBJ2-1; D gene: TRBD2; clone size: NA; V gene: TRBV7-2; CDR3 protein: CASSLGTNSYNEQFF; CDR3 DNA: TGTGCCAGCAGCTTGGGGACTAATTCCTACAATGAGCAGTTCTTC
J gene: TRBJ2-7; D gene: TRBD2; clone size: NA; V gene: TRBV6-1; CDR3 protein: CASRPGLAGSYEQYF; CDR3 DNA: TGTGCCAGCAGGCCGGGACTAGCGGGATCCTACGAGCAGTACTTC
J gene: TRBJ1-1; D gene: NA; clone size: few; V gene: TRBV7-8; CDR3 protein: CASSLDPQIYTEAFF; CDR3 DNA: TGTGCCAGCAGCTTAGATCCGCAGATTTACACTGAAGCTTTCTTT
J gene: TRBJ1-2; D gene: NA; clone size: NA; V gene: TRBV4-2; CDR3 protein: CASSQPEGSYYGYTF; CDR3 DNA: TGTGCCAGCAGCCAACCAGAAGGAAGCTACTATGGCTACACCTTC
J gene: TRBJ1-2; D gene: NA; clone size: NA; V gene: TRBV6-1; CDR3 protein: CASKDSIHGYTF; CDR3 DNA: TGTGCCAGCAAAGACTCCATCCATGGCTACACCTTC
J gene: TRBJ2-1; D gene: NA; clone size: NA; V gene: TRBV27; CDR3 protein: CASSLRPSSSNEQFF; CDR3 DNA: TGTGCCAGCAGTTTAAGGCCTAGCTCGAGCAATGAGCAGTTCTTC